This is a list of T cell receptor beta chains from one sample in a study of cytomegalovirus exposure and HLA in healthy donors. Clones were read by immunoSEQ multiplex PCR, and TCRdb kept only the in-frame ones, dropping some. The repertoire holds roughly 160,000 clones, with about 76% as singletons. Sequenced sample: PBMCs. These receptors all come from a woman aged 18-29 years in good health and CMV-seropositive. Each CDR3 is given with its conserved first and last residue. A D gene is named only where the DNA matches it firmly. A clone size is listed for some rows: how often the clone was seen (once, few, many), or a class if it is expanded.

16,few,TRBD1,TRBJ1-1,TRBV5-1,CASSLFRTGANTEAFF,TGCGCCAGCAGCTTATTCAGGACAGGGGCGAACACTGAAGCTTTCTTT
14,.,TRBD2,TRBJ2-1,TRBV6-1,CASVAGQTYNEQFF,TGTGCCAGTGTAGCGGGGCAGACCTACAATGAGCAGTTCTTC
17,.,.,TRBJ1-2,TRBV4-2,CASSRRYPLLPNYGYTF,TGTGCCAGCAGCCGCCGGTACCCCCTACTCCCTAACTATGGCTACACCTTC
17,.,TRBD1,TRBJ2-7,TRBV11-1,CASSSPRSGQGFLEQYF,TGTGCCAGCAGCTCCCCCCGCTCTGGACAGGGGTTCCTCGAGCAGTACTTC
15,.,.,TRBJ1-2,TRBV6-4,CASSKEGGQHYGYTF,TGTGCCAGCAGTAAGGAGGGGGGGCAGCACTATGGCTACACCTTC
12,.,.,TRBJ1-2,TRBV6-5,CASSGYRDGYTF,TGTGCCAGCAGTGGTTACAGGGATGGCTACACCTTC
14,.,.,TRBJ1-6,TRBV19,CASTKTGSGSPLHF,TGTGCCAGTACCAAGACAGGCTCGGGATCACCCCTCCACTTT
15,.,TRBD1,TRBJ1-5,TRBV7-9,CASSGETGGNQPQHF,TGTGCCAGCAGCGGCGAGACAGGGGGCAATCAGCCCCAGCATTTT
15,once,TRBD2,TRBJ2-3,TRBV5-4,CASSLAGGPGNTQYF,TGTGCCAGCAGCCTAGCGGGGGGGCCTGGAAATACGCAGTATTTT
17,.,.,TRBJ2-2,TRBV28,CASSEPRGQGLAGELFF,TGTGCCAGCAGCGAACCTCGTGGGCAGGGGCTCGCCGGGGAGCTGTTTTTT
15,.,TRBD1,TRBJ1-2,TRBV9,CASSATGQGNYGYTF,TGTGCCAGCAGCGCGACAGGGCAGGGAAACTATGGCTACACCTTC
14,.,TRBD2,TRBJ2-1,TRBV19,CACLRGDAYNEQFF,TGTGCCTGTCTGCGGGGGGACGCCTACAATGAGCAGTTCTTC
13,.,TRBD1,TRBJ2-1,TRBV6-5,CASRRGTHNEQFF,TGTGCCAGCCGCAGGGGGACACACAATGAGCAGTTCTTC
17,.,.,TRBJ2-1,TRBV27,CASSLRRKVGSYNEQFF,TGTGCCAGCAGTTTACGGCGGAAGGTAGGCTCCTACAATGAGCAGTTCTTC
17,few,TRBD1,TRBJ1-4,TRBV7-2,CASSLNPPRQGGEKLFF,TGTGCCAGCAGCTTAAACCCCCCCCGACAGGGTGGGGAAAAACTGTTTTTT
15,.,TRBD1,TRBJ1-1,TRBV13,CASSLRQGAVTEAFF,TGTGCCAGCAGCCTCAGACAGGGGGCGGTTACTGAAGCTTTCTTT
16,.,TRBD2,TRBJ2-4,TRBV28,CASRPPLAGAKNIQYF,TGTGCCAGCCGTCCTCCCCTAGCGGGGGCCAAAAACATTCAGTACTTC
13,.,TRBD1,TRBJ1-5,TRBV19,CASGQGDNQPQHF,TGTGCCAGTGGGCAGGGGGACAATCAGCCCCAGCATTTT
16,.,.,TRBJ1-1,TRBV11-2,CASSPMQEGLNTEAFF,TGTGCCAGCAGCCCGATGCAGGAGGGGCTGAACACTGAAGCTTTCTTT
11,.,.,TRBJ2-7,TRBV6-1,CASRLTYEQYF,TGTGCCAGCAGACTCACCTACGAGCAGTACTTC
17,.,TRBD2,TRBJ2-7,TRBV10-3,CAIRGTSGGPGEDEQYF,TGTGCCATCAGGGGGACTAGCGGGGGCCCTGGCGAAGACGAGCAGTACTTC
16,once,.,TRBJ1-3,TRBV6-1,CASSEASPLGGNTIYF,TGTGCCAGCAGTGAAGCCTCCCCCCTAGGTGGAAACACCATATATTTT
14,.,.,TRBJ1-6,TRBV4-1,CASSQPQYLIPLHF,TGCGCCAGCAGCCAACCGCAGTACCTCATCCCCCTCCACTTT
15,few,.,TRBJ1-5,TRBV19,CASSIGGPGGQPQHF,TGTGCCAGTAGTATAGGGGGCCCGGGTGGACAGCCCCAGCATTTT
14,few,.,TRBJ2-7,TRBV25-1,CASRSDRTSYEQYF,TGTGCCAGCAGATCAGACAGGACCTCCTACGAGCAGTACTTC
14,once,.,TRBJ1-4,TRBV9,CASSVAQRGEKLFF,TGTGCCAGCAGCGTAGCCCAAAGAGGGGAAAAACTGTTTTTT
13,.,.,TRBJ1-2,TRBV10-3,CAISERDSKGYTF,TGTGCCATCAGTGAGCGAGATTCTAAGGGCTACACCTTC
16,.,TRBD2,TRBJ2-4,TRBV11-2,CASSPSRGDGKNIQYF,TGTGCCAGCAGCCCATCTCGGGGGGACGGCAAAAACATTCAGTACTTC
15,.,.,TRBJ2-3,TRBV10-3,CAISESGTGSDTQYF,TGTGCCATCAGTGAGTCGGGTACAGGGTCAGATACGCAGTATTTT
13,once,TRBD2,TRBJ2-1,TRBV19,CASIHSGENEQFF,TGTGCCAGTATCCATAGCGGGGAGAATGAGCAGTTCTTC
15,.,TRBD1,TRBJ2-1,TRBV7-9,CASSSDRGLVYEQFF,TGTGCCAGCAGCAGTGACAGGGGCCTAGTGTATGAGCAGTTCTTC
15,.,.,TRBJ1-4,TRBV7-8,CASSYTGTTNEKLFF,TGTGCCAGCAGCTACACCGGGACAACTAATGAAAAACTGTTTTTT
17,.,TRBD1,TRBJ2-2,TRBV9,CASTRQAGTAMTGELFF,TGTGCCAGCACTCGTCAAGCCGGGACAGCGATGACCGGGGAGCTGTTTTTT
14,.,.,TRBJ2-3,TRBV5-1,CASRVGLETDTQYF,TGCGCCAGCAGGGTAGGACTTGAGACAGATACGCAGTATTTT
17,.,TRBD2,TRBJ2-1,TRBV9,CASSVRVTGLDYNEQFF,TGTGCCAGCAGCGTACGCGTTACGGGACTAGATTACAATGAGCAGTTCTTC
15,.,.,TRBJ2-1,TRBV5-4,CASSPETRTYNEQFF,TGTGCCAGCAGCCCAGAGACACGTACCTACAATGAGCAGTTCTTC
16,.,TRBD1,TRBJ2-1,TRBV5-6,CASSRKPGQVPGEQFF,TGTGCCAGCAGCAGAAAACCGGGACAGGTCCCCGGTGAGCAGTTCTTC